Presented here are 13 T cell receptor beta chains from one specimen sequenced in a study of monozygotic twins with inflammatory bowel disease. TCRdb reprocessed the 5' RACE reads and reports one entry per CDR3 protein, with no DNA. In all, the sample yields just over 300,000 distinct CDR3 sequences. Input material: blood. The receptors were gathered from a human donor with ulcerative colitis or Crohn's disease, or a healthy co-twin of an affected twin (not recorded which).

The V call is TRBV30, the J call TRBJ1-5; the TRBD1 assignment by TCRdb is unverifiable without DNA. CDR1 is GTSNPN and CDR2 is SVGIG in the germline V gene (reference sequence). CDR3 length: 13 residues. The CDR3 loop is CAWSGTGGQPQHF.

The gene calls are TRBV5-1 and TRBJ1-1. This CDR3 region has 14 residues. Germline lookup yields CDR1 SGHRS and CDR2 YFSETQ. CDR3 residues: CASRTYDGTSGAFF.

The CDR3: CATSDLDTDTQYF. The V call is TRBV24-1, the J call TRBJ2-3. The CDR3 has 13 residues. Germline V lookup: CDR1 KGHDR, CDR2 SFDVKD.

The chain couples TRBV7-2 to TRBJ2-3; the D call from TCRdb, TRBD1, cannot be confirmed without DNA. Germline V lookup: CDR1 SGHTA, CDR2 FQGNSA. This CDR3 is built from 18 residues. CDR3 residues: CASSLPLAGASSTDTQYF.

CDR3 amino acids: CASSQGVQSYEQYF. V is TRBV3-1 and J is TRBJ2-7; TCRdb proposes TRBD2, but this gene call is untestable without DNA. The CDR3 contains 14 residues. Looked up from germline, CDR1 is LGHDT and CDR2 is YNNKEL (reference sequence).

This chain connects TRBV12-3 or TRBV12-4 to TRBJ2-2. The CDR3 loop spans 12 amino acids. The CDR3 spells CASSFIAGELFF.

V is TRBV12-3 or TRBV12-4 and J is TRBJ2-7; without DNA, the TCRdb call of TRBD1 cannot be checked. The CDR3 is 15 residues long. The CDR3: CASSWTARSSYEQYF.

This chain uses TRBV6-5 with TRBJ2-4; the D call of TRBD1 rests on TCRdb alone, since no DNA is present to check it. This CDR3 comprises 15 residues. Germline CDR1 and CDR2: MNHEY and SVGAGI. The CDR3 is CASSYSFRGKNIQYF.

J is TRBJ2-5 and V is TRBV7-9; TCRdb's D call of TRBD1 is untestable without DNA. CDR1 and CDR2 (germline): SEHNR, FQNEAQ (reference sequence). The CDR3 is 17 residues long. CDR3: CASSLDREQGLSGTQYF.

This sequence joins TRBV5-1 and TRBJ2-7; the TCRdb D gene call, TRBD1, has no DNA to confirm it. Germline lookup yields CDR1 SGHRS and CDR2 YFSETQ. The CDR3 covers 15 residues. CDR3 in amino acids: CASTLSGTANYEQYF. The variable domain in full, with the rest retrieved from reference TRBV5-1 and TRBJ2-7, is KAGVTQTPRYLIKTRGQQVTLSCSPISGHRSVSWYQQTPGQGLQFLFEYFSETQRNKGNFPGRFSGRQFSNSRSEMNVSTLELGDSALYLCASTLSGTANYEQYFGPGTRLTVT.

This rearrangement joins TRBV7-2 to TRBJ2-3. Germline V gene data show CDR1 as SGHTA and CDR2 as FQGNSA. This CDR3 has 13 amino acids. The CDR3 reads CASSKIPSDTQYF.

The chain carries TRBV6-2 or TRBV6-3 and TRBJ1-4. Germline CDR1 is MNHEY and CDR2 is SVGEGT. CDR3 length: 14 amino acids. The CDR3 sequence: CASRTEVYNEKLFF.

The chain carries TRBV7-3 and TRBJ2-7. The CDR3 is 13 amino acids. CDR1 is SGHTA, CDR2 FQGTGA, per germline. CDR3 sequence: CASSLTTWDEQYF.